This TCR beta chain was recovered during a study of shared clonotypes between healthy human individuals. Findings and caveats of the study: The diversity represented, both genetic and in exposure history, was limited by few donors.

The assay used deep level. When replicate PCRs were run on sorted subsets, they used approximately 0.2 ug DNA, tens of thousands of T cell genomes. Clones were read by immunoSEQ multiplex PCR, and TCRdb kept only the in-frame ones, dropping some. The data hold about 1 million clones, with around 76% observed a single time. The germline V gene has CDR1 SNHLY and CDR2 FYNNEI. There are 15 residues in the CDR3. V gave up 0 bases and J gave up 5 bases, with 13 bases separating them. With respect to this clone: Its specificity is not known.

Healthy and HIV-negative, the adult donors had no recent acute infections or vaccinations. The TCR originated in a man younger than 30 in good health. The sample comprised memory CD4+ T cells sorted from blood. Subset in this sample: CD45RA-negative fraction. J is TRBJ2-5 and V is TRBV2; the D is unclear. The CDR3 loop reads CASSEADLGHETQYF. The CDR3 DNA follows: TGTGCCAGCAGTGAAGCGGACCTGGGTCACGAGACCCAGTACTTC.